This TCR beta chain was sequenced for a study of follicular helper T cells after annual influenza vaccination. Time point described: 2015-2016 season, pre-vaccination. Blood volume per time point ranged from 40 to 100 mL. ICOS+CD38+ and ICOS-CD38- fractions were sorted from non-naive CD4+CXCR5+PD-1+ cells. Study-wide findings and caveats: Recurrent ICOS+CD38+ cTfh clonotypes included tetramer and AIM influenza-specific ones.

Sequencing of TCRB used Survey level resolution. Sequencing was performed with immunoSEQ multiplex PCR; in TCRdb, only in-frame clones are kept and a portion is missing. The profile shows roughly 5,400 clones, 65% to 90% of them singletons. Comment on this clone: The antigen is unknown.

Between the trimmed V and J ends, which lost 2 bases and 3 bases, there was a span of 12 bases. Looked up from germline, CDR1 is SGHNT and CDR2 is YYREEE (reference sequence). The CDR3 contains 14 residues. The chain links TRBV5-4 to TRBJ2-7; TRBD1 is a possible D gene (5 bases). The origin of this receptor is an adult who received the influenza vaccine. The starting material was CXCR5+ CD38- circulating T follicular helper cells from blood, obtained on the day of influenza vaccination. Subset described: circulating Tfh, non-naive CD4+CXCR5+PD-1+ (ICOS+CD38+ or ICOS-CD38-). The CDR3 sequence is CASSLKGAHYEQYF. The CDR3 region has the DNA TGTGCCAGCAGCTTAAAAGGGGCGCACTACGAGCAGTACTTC.